This is a list of T cell receptor beta chains from one sample in a study of naive and memory T cell subsets. TCRdb redid the calling of the UMI-ligation and nested PCR reads with MiXCR, one entry per CDR3 protein. The table lists 75,000 to 85,000 distinct CDR3 sequences, approximately 14% of them singletons, with 0.75% to 0.95% in the top ten. Source material: central memory CD4+ T cells from blood. Receptors were obtained from a human donor in good health. Both conserved end residues are part of each CDR3. A D gene is named only where the DNA matches it firmly. Clone size, where shown, is once, few, many, or a class for clones that have expanded.

>TRBJ2-7|TRBV11-3|few|TRBD1
TGTGCCAGCAGCCTACAGGGGGCACAAGGGGAGCAGTACTTC
CASSLQGAQGEQYF
>TRBJ2-7|TRBV10-3|few|TRBD2
TGTGCCATCAGTGGTTGGACTAGCGGGGGCTCCTACGAGCAGTACTTC
CAISGWTSGGSYEQYF
>TRBJ2-1|TRBV2|few|NA
TGTGCCAGCAGGAGGGGCAATGAGCAGTTCTTC
CASRRGNEQFF
>TRBJ2-2|TRBV6-5|few|NA
TGTGCCACCACCAGGGATAACACCGGGGAGCTGTTTTTT
CATTRDNTGELFF
>TRBJ2-7|TRBV6-5|few|NA
TGTGCCAGCAGTTCCCGGGGTTTACCGGGAAAGTACGAGCAGTACTTC
CASSSRGLPGKYEQYF
>TRBJ2-3|TRBV19|NA|TRBD2
TGTGCCAGTAGTACCGCCTCAGCGGGGAGCACAGATACGCAGTATTTT
CASSTASAGSTDTQYF
>TRBJ2-5|TRBV12-3/TRBV12-4|many|TRBD2
TGTGCCAGCAGTCAACTAGCGGCATTAACCCAGTACTTC
CASSQLAALTQYF
>TRBJ2-3|TRBV7-9|many|TRBD2
TGTGCCAGCAGCTTGGCTAGCGGGCTTGATGATACGCAGTATTTT
CASSLASGLDDTQYF
>TRBJ2-5|TRBV4-1|NA|TRBD2
TGCGCCAGCAGCCAACGGGGTAGCGGGAGTGAGACCCAGTACTTC
CASSQRGSGSETQYF
>TRBJ2-7|TRBV18|many|NA
TGTGCCAGCTCACCAGGGACTGCCTACGAGCAGTACTTC
CASSPGTAYEQYF
>TRBJ1-5|TRBV5-5|few|NA
TGTGCCAGCAGCTACGCAGGGGAGGGAGATCAGCCCCAGCATTTT
CASSYAGEGDQPQHF
>TRBJ2-1|TRBV11-2|few|NA
TGTGCCAGCAGATCCCTTCGGCAGGCCCTCAACAATGAGCAGTTCTTC
CASRSLRQALNNEQFF
>TRBJ2-7|TRBV27|NA|NA
TGTGCCAGCAGGCCGACAGGAGGCGGGGAGCAGTACTTC
CASRPTGGGEQYF